The clone carrying this T cell receptor (beta chain) was found a few times. No antigen is known for it. TCRdb independently ran MiXCR on the 5' RACE reads; one entry per CDR3 protein. The sample holds 50,000 to 80,000 distinct CDR3 sequences, 4.5% to 5.5% seen once. The sample comes from a study of neurological immune-mediated disorders. Germline V gives CDR1 DFQATT, CDR2 SNEGSKA (reference sequence). Trimming at V came to 2 bases and at J to 1 base, leaving 1 base not matched to a gene. This CDR3 spans 14 amino acids. Unsorted libraries were prepared from 2 million PBMCs held at -80 C. General observations from the study: The greatest TCR clonal expansion appeared in HTLV-1-associated myelopathy and the smallest, falling below healthy controls, in multiple sclerosis.

The TCR comes from a man younger than 45 with multiple sclerosis. The J gene is TRBJ1-2, the V gene TRBV20-1; 10 bases fit TRBD1. Sample: PBMCs. The CDR3 DNA sequence: TGCAGTGCTAGAAGGACAGGGGGTAACTATGGCTACACCTTC. This codes for CSARRTGGNYGYTF.